Listed here are 27 T cell receptor beta chains from one sample, sequenced in a study of T cells in Graves' hyperthyroidism and ophthalmopathy. The CDR3 regions of TCR beta were amplified from RNA transcripts. A first-round RT-PCR of the TCR CDR3 used the HTBI primer set. MiXCR, applied by TCRdb to the multiplex PCR reads, yields one record per CDR3 protein. The data contain some 510,000 distinct CDR3 sequences, roughly 46% of them singletons. Sequencing was carried out using peripheral blood or thyroid tissue (not recorded which). All receptors derive from a woman aged 18-29 years with Graves' hyperthyroidism.

V gene TRBV29-1 combines with J gene TRBJ1-5; no clear D gene. The CDR3 extends over 11 amino acids. V shed 8 bases and J shed 1 base, with 6 bases lying between them. Germline V gives CDR1 SQVTM, CDR2 ANQGSEA. In DNA, the CDR3 is TGCAGCTTGGGAAGCAATCAGCCCCAGCATTTT. Translating gives CSLGSNQPQHF.

The DNA of the CDR3 is TGCAGTGCTAGACTAGATTACTACGAGCAGTACTTC. Protein product: CSARLDYYEQYF. This chain connects TRBV20-1 to TRBJ2-7, with D unclear. Germline CDR1 is DFQATT and CDR2 is SNEGSKA (reference sequence). CDR3 length: 12 residues. The ends were cut back, 2 bases at V and 3 bases at J, with 8 bases in the middle.

As concerns this clonotype: A much larger clone lies a single base off, so this may be a read error. The chain employs TRBV7-2 and TRBJ1-5; TRBD1 is a possible D gene (6 bases). The CDR3 has 13 residues. Germline V lookup: CDR1 SGHTA, CDR2 FQGNSA. Trimming pared 5 bases from V and 9 bases from J, leaving 14 bases between. The CDR3 spells CASSVTGDGPQHF. CDR3 DNA: TGTGCCAGCAGCGTGACAGGAGATGGGCCCCAGCATTTT.

Worth noting for this clonotype: The junction differs from germline at one of its ends, possibly a read error. The chain employs TRBV7-3 and TRBJ2-7; 7 bases are shared with TRBD2. Germline CDR1 and CDR2: SGHTA and FQGTGA. The CDR3 runs to 14 residues. The CDR3 bases are TGCGCCAGCAGCCACGAGCGGGGCTCCTACGAGCAGTACTTC. Amino acids: CASSHERGSYEQYF.

J is TRBJ1-5 and V is TRBV15; D remains ambiguous. Germline loops: CDR1 LNHNV, CDR2 YYDKDF (reference sequence). The CDR3 has 16 residues. V was shortened by 0 bases and J by 2 bases, with 11 bases between the two germline ends. The CDR3 bases are TGTGCCACCAGCAGAGACAGTTGGGATGGCAATCAGCCCCAGCATTTT. Translating it yields CATSRDSWDGNQPQHF.

The CDR3 sequence: CASSQGRQNTEAFF. Written as DNA, the CDR3 is TGTGCCAGCAGCCAAGGTAGACAGAACACTGAAGCTTTCTTT. This chain uses TRBV2 with TRBJ1-1; D is uncertain. Germline CDR1 and CDR2: SNHLY and FYNNEI. The V end lost 6 bases, the J end lost 1 base, and 12 bases lay between the germline ends. The length of the CDR3 is 14 residues.

This chain uses TRBV7-9 with TRBJ2-7; 10 bases fit TRBD2. This CDR3 spans 13 amino acids. Per germline, CDR1 SEHNR and CDR2 FQNEAQ (reference sequence). CDR3 amino acids: CASSLAGECEQYV. CDR3 sequence (DNA): TGTGCCAGCAGCCTAGCGGGAGAGTGCGAGCAGTACGTC.

This clonotype was seen more than once but under ten times. A much larger clone lies a single base off, so this may be a read error. The V and J genes are TRBV20-1 and TRBJ1-2; no firm D call. Germline V CDR1 and CDR2: DFQATT, SNEGSKA (reference sequence). Trimming stripped 0 bases from V and 7 bases from J, with 9 bases between. The CDR3 loop spans 12 amino acids. The CDR3 is CSARDPGIGYTF. The CDR3 nucleotides are TGCAGTGCTAGAGATCCAGGAATTGGCTACACCTTC.

The CDR3 DNA reads TGTGCCAGCAGCTCGGTTGCCGGGGAGCTGTTTTTT. It codes for CASSSVAGELFF. V and J are TRBV7-2 and TRBJ2-2; D call uncertain. V was cut by 4 bases and J by 6 bases, with 6 bases left in between. The germline V gene has CDR1 SGHTA and CDR2 FQGNSA. The CDR3 has 12 amino acids.

The chain has TRBV2 and TRBJ2-5; D is possibly TRBD1 (6 bases). V shed 7 bases and J shed 2 bases, with 17 bases lying between them. Germline V gene data show CDR1 as SNHLY and CDR2 as FYNNEI. The CDR3 runs to 15 residues. For the CDR3, the DNA is TGTGCCAGCACTTCCGGGACACCCGAGCAAGAGACCCAGTACTTC. As protein: CASTSGTPEQETQYF. Full variable domain (rest looked up from reference TRBV2 and TRBJ2-5): EPEVTQTPSHQVTQMGQEVILRCVPISNHLYFYWYRQILGQKVEFLVSFYNNEISEKSEIFDDQFSVERPDGSNFTLKIRSTKLEDSAMYFCASTSGTPEQETQYFGPGTRLLVL.

The CDR3 here is CSASRQGAVVYEQYF. In DNA, the CDR3 is TGCAGTGCTAGTCGGCAGGGGGCGGTCGTATACGAGCAGTACTTC. The chain carries TRBV20-1 and TRBJ2-7; the match to TRBD1 covers 8 bases. The CDR3 length is 15 residues. Germline loops: CDR1 DFQATT, CDR2 SNEGSKA (reference sequence). V lost 3 bases, J lost 4 bases, and 11 bases stayed unmatched.

V is TRBV7-9 and J is TRBJ1-1; 7 nucleotides align to TRBD1. V gave up 5 bases and J gave up 7 bases; unmatched junction bases: 4. The CDR3 covers 12 residues. The germline CDR1 and CDR2 sequences are SEHNR and FQNEAQ (reference sequence). The CDR3 loop reads CASSPGTVEAFF. The CDR3 DNA follows: TGTGCCAGCAGCCCGGGGACAGTTGAAGCTTTCTTT.

V and J are TRBV2 and TRBJ2-3; TRBD1 matches at 10 bases. The J segment lost 4 bases and the V segment lost 3 bases, leaving 1 base of the junction unmatched. Germline CDR1 reads SNHLY; CDR2 reads FYNNEI. The CDR3 totals 14 residues. The CDR3 DNA reads TGTGCCAGCAGTGACGGGACAGGGGCAGATACGCAGTATTTT. It translates to CASSDGTGADTQYF.

The rearrangement joins TRBV25-1 to TRBJ1-1; D is perhaps TRBD1 (6 bases). V was pared by 4 bases and J by 1 base, with 13 bases between. CDR1 is MGHDK and CDR2 is SYGVNS in the germline V gene. The CDR3 runs 15 residues. The CDR3 reads CASSGRTVRNTEAFF. The CDR3 bases are TGTGCCAGCAGTGGAAGGACAGTCAGGAACACTGAAGCTTTCTTT.

This clonotype has a single count. This chain joins TRBV2 and TRBJ2-5, with 7 nucleotides matching TRBD2. The CDR3 loop spans 13 amino acids. The germline V gene encodes CDR1 SNHLY and CDR2 FYNNEI. The J segment lost 5 bases and the V segment lost 6 bases, leaving 6 bases of the junction unmatched. CDR3 DNA: TGTGCCAGCAGGGTCACTAGCGTTGAGACCCAGTACTTC. This gives the protein CASRVTSVETQYF. The complete variable domain, with remaining parts taken from reference TRBV2 and TRBJ2-5, reads EPEVTQTPSHQVTQMGQEVILRCVPISNHLYFYWYRQILGQKVEFLVSFYNNEISEKSEIFDDQFSVERPDGSNFTLKIRSTKLEDSAMYFCASRVTSVETQYFGPGTRLLVL.

This clonotype was picked up many times. J is TRBJ1-1 and V is TRBV25-1; unclear D gene. The V end lost 3 bases, the J end lost 5 bases, and 7 bases lay between the germline ends. The CDR3 is 12 residues long. Germline CDR1 is MGHDK and CDR2 is SYGVNS. The DNA of the CDR3 is TGTGCCAGCAGTGATCTTGGAACTGAAGCTTTCTTT. Protein: CASSDLGTEAFF.

This clonotype was detected a few times. The V call is TRBV2, the J call TRBJ2-7; the match to TRBD1 covers 9 bases. V shed 11 bases, J shed 6 bases, and the junction held 11 bases outside the gene matches. The CDR3 is 13 amino acids. Germline CDR1 is SNHLY and CDR2 is FYNNEI. The CDR3 coding sequence is TGTGCCGGGGAGGGACAGGGTCCCGGCGAGCAGTACTTC. Amino acids: CAGEGQGPGEQYF.

This clonotype was seen a few times. The chain combines TRBV24-1 with TRBJ1-5; TRBD1 might be the D (5 bases). This CDR3 region has 15 residues. Germline V gene sequence: CDR1 KGHDR, CDR2 SFDVKD. The ends were cut back, 2 bases at V and 6 bases at J, with 13 bases in the middle. The CDR3 loop is CATSDSGTTVQPQHF. CDR3 nucleotide sequence: TGTGCCACCAGTGATTCGGGGACCACGGTTCAGCCCCAGCATTTT.

This chain joins TRBV15 and TRBJ1-2; 8 positions agree with TRBD1. With V trimmed by 3 bases and J by 7 bases, 7 bases remained unmatched. This CDR3 is 14 amino acids long. Germline lookup yields CDR1 LNHNV and CDR2 YYDKDF (reference sequence). CDR3 region: CATSSPDRGSGYTF. CDR3 nucleotide sequence: TGTGCCACCAGCAGCCCCGACAGGGGAAGTGGCTACACCTTC.

This clonotype was seen only a few times. The chain uses TRBV20-1 and TRBJ2-7, with a possible D match to TRBD2 (6 bases). Between the trimmed V and J ends, which lost 6 bases and 4 bases, there was a span of 16 bases. The CDR3 spans 13 residues. Germline V gene lookup returns CDR1 DFQATT and CDR2 SNEGSKA (reference sequence). The CDR3 spells CSARGGNKYEQYF. The CDR3, as DNA: TGCAGTGCGAGGGGCGGGAATAAATACGAGCAGTACTTC.

A note on this clonotype: Lacking the conserved final phenylalanine or tryptophan, this CDR3 likely reflects a read error. CDR3 sequence (DNA): TGTGCCAGCAGTCCCCTACGGGACACCGAATTCCGTCAGCCCCAGCATTCT. Amino acid sequence: CASSPLRDTEFRQPQHS. The genes are TRBV7-2 and TRBJ1-5; possibly TRBD1 for D (6 bases). The CDR3 totals 17 residues. Germline CDR1 reads SGHTA; CDR2 reads FQGNSA. Trimming removed 6 bases at V and 6 bases at J, with 24 bases between.

The CDR3 region has the DNA TGTGCCAGCAGCTTACAGCGTCTCGAGCAGTACTTC. Its protein product is CASSLQRLEQYF. The chain has TRBV7-2 and TRBJ2-7; no definite D call. The germline CDR1 and CDR2 sequences are SGHTA and FQGNSA. The CDR3 has 12 residues. V was clipped by 2 bases and J by 6 bases, with 8 bases between them. The full variable domain, rest sourced from reference TRBV7-2 and TRBJ2-7, is GAGVSQSPSNKVTEKGKDVELRCDPISGHTALYWYRQSLGQGLEFLIYFQGNSAPDKSGLPSDRFSAERTGGSVSTLTIQRTQQEDSAVYLCASSLQRLEQYFGPGTRLTVT.

This sequence joins TRBV12-3 or TRBV12-4 and TRBJ2-6; no firm D call. The CDR3 spans 16 residues. V lost 5 bases, J lost 0 bases, and 11 bases lay in between. CDR3 coding DNA: TGTGCCAGCAGTAGACTGTTTCGCTCTGGGGCCAACGTCCTGACTTTC. Protein product: CASSRLFRSGANVLTF.

The chain links TRBV19 to TRBJ1-5; 7 bases are shared with TRBD1. V dropped 2 bases and J dropped 5; count of bases not matched to a gene: 12. CDR1 LNHDA and CDR2 SQIVND come from the germline V gene (reference sequence). CDR3 size: 17 residues. The DNA of the CDR3 is TGTGCCAGTAGTATAAGCAGGGGGGGTCAGATGGATCAGCCCCAGCATTTT. This encodes CASSISRGGQMDQPQHF.

The gene calls are TRBV29-1 and TRBJ1-6; D possibly corresponds to TRBD1 (5 bases). The CDR3 extends over 13 amino acids. Trimming left V 6 bases short and J 10 bases short, with 16 bases between. Germline V gene sequence: CDR1 SQVTM, CDR2 ANQGSEA. CDR3 sequence: CSVAAGGRSPLHF. The CDR3, as DNA: TGCAGCGTGGCAGCGGGGGGACGGTCACCCCTCCACTTT.

This clonotype turned up a few times. A much larger clone lies one base from this, so it may be a read error. J is TRBJ2-7 and V is TRBV10-3; D remains unclear. In germline, CDR1 is ENHRY, CDR2 SYGVKD. The V gene lost 2 bases and the J gene lost 0 bases, with 2 bases spanning the gap. This CDR3 spans 12 amino acids. The CDR3 reads CAISEDSYEQYF. The CDR3 DNA sequence: TGTGCCATCAGTGAGGACTCCTACGAGCAGTACTTC.

This chain uses TRBV7-2 with TRBJ1-2, with D hard to call. This CDR3 is built from 16 residues. In germline, CDR1 is SGHTA, CDR2 FQGNSA. V lost 2 bases to trimming and J lost 5 bases, with 18 bases between them. The DNA for the CDR3 is TGTGCCAGCAGCTTATCGGTTTCAGCCCTGGGGTATGGCTACACCTTC. It is translated as CASSLSVSALGYGYTF. Full variable domain (missing parts from reference TRBV7-2 and TRBJ1-2): GAGVSQSPSNKVTEKGKDVELRCDPISGHTALYWYRQSLGQGLEFLIYFQGNSAPDKSGLPSDRFSAERTGGSVSTLTIQRTQQEDSAVYLCASSLSVSALGYGYTFGSGTRLTVV.